This note documents a single T cell receptor beta chain sequence. Here immunoSEQ multiplex PCR was the method, and the copy in TCRdb shows in-frame clones only, minus some. The table lists 170,000 or so clones, approximately 80% of them singletons. Germline trimming cut 5 bases from V and 5 bases from J; bases unmatched to any gene: 5. The CDR3 spans 15 residues. Germline V gene sequence: CDR1 SGHVS, CDR2 FNYEAQ. The data belong to a study of blood T cell repertoires in COVID-19. The gene calls are TRBV7-6 and TRBJ2-7, with TRBD2 matching over 14 bases. Sequenced material: peripheral blood. This clonotype was sampled from a human donor in a cohort sampled during active COVID-19. The CDR3 loop reads CASSRTSGRNDEQYF. CDR3 coding DNA: TGTGCCAGCAGCAGGACTAGCGGGAGGAACGACGAGCAGTACTTC.